This TCR beta chain is drawn from a study of identifying expanded T cells in peripheral blood. Whole-study results and caveats: Across healthy donors, higher total template counts meant significantly greater approximately two-week count variance. Technical replicates showed around 1.2 changed clones; roughly two weeks 15 to 20; four weeks 19.

V was clipped by 1 base and J by 5 bases, with 17 bases between them. Germline CDR1 and CDR2: GTSNPN and SVGIG (reference sequence). The CDR3 extends over 16 amino acids. With respect to this clone: Antigen specificity is unknown.

TCRdb's table, derived via immunoSEQ multiplex PCR, lists solely in-frame clones and lacks some. This sample has about 82,000 clones, with over 85% found just once. During the collection period, no donor immune events like infections were recorded. This sequence joins TRBV30 and TRBJ1-4; tentative D call: TRBD1 (5 bases). The clonotype was recovered from a person between 18 and 75 years old in good health. Source material: blood. The CDR3 here is CAWSDLTGAKNEKLFF. The CDR3 coding sequence is TGTGCCTGGAGTGACCTTACCGGGGCCAAAAATGAAAAACTGTTTTTT.